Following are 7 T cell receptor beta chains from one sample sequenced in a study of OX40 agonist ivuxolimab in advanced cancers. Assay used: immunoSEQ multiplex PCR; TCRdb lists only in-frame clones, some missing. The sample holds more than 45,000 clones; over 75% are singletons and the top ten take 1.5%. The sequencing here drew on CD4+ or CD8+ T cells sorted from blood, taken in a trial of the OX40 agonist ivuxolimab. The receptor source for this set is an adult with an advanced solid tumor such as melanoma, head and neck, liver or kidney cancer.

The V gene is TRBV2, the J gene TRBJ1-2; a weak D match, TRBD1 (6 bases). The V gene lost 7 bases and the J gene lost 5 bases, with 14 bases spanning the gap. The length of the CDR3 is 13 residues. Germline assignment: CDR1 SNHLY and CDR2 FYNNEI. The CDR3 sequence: CASKDSRRYGYTF. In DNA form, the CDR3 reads TGTGCCAGCAAGGACAGTCGTAGATATGGCTACACCTTC.

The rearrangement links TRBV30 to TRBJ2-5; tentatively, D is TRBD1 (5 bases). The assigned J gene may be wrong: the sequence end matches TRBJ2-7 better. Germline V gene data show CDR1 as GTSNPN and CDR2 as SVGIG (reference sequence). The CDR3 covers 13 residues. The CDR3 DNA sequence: TGTGCCTGGACCTTGGACAACTCCTACGAGCAGTACTTC. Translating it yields CAWTLDNSYEQYF.

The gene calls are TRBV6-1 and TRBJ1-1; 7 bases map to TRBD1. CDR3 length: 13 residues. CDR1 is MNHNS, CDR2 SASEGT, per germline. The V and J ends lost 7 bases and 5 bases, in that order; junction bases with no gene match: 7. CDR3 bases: TGTGCCAGCAATAGACAGGGTTGGACTGAAGCTTTCTTT. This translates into CASNRQGWTEAFF.

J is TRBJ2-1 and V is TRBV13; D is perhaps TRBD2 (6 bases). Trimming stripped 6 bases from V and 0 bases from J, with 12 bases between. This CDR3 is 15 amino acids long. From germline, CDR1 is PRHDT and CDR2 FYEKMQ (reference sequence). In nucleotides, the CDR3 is TGTGCCAGCAGTCGGGACTTAAGCTCCTACAATGAGCAGTTCTTC. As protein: CASSRDLSSYNEQFF.

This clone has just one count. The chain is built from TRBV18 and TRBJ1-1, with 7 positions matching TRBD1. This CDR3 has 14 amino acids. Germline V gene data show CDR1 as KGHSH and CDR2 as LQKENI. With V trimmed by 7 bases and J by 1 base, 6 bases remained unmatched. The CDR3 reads CASLQGTANTEAFF. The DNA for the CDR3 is TGTGCCAGCTTACAGGGGACAGCGAACACTGAAGCTTTCTTT.

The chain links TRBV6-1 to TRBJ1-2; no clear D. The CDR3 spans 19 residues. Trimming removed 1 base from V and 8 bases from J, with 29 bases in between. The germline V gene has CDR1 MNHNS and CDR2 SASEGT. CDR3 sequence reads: CASSEVSVPETSPTVGYTF. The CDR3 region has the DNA TGTGCCAGCAGTGAAGTATCGGTTCCCGAAACTAGCCCGACGGTGGGCTACACCTTC.

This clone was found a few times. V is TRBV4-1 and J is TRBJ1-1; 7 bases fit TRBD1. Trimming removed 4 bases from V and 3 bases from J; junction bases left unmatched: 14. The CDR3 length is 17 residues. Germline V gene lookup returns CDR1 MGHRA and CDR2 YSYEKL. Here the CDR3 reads CASSPRGVGQAYTEAFF. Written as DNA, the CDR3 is TGCGCCAGCAGCCCGCGGGGGGTCGGACAGGCGTACACTGAAGCTTTCTTT.